This TCR beta chain was captured by sequencing in a study of T cells in Graves' hyperthyroidism and ophthalmopathy (dated by TCRdb to the late 2010s). Study-level background: To identify distinguishing TCR V-J signatures, a discovery cohort of 100 or so patients was used, comprising some 45 with Graves' ophthalmopathy and 57 with stable Graves' hyperthyroidism. Prospective prediction of ophthalmopathy was tested in an independent validation cohort of approximately 19 hyperthyroidism patients and 15 to 17 patients who later progressed to ophthalmopathy. The 100 discovery patients were randomly split 7:3 into training and test sets. The study also compared thyroid tissue and blood T-cell repertoires from about six Graves' hyperthyroidism patients. After blood sampling, hyperthyroidism patients were treated with methimazole at a starting dose of 30 mg daily, and ophthalmopathy patients were treated with high-dose intravenous methylprednisolone. According to the paper, TCR Vbeta CDR3 sequencing was carried out on over 130 peripheral blood samples, which came from fewer than 50 ophthalmopathy, 80 or so hyperthyroidism and roughly 17 progressor patients.

CDR1 SEHNR and CDR2 FQNEAQ are derived from the germline V gene (reference sequence). V sheds 5 bases and J sheds 5 bases, leaving 15 bases between their ends. The CDR3 sequence holds 14 residues, the cysteine and phenylalanine included. Kept here is only the CDR3 DNA, which spans 42 bases and is read in frame from base 1. The TCR beta CDR3 regions were amplified from the RNA transcripts. The first round of RT-PCR for the TCR CDR3 was performed with the HTBI primer set and the Qiagen OneStep RT-PCR kit. Libraries were constructed in a second round of multiplex PCR, after which size selection and purification were performed. The libraries were sequenced on an Illumina HiSeq2000 using paired-end 100 bp reads. The published analysis was carried out like this. SOAPnuke was used to process the raw data, removing reads that contained adapters or uncalled bases, had a mean Phred below 15, or lacked an exact match to the constant primer or identifier. High-quality paired reads were merged using COPE v1.2.5, and each unique nucleotide sequence was defined as a clonotype. Clonotypes were aligned to IMGT TRBV, TRBD and TRBJ reference segments using MiTCR v1.1. The analysis included only V-J combinations with a frequency above 0.0001, which together covered more than 99% of the repertoires. A TCS score was defined as the ratio of F50 (clonal expansion) to E x V (chaos), with BLOSUM62-based TCRdist applied between CDR3 peptides within each V-J. Welch's t-statistics and random forest reduced just over 500 V-J features to roughly 13, which were used in a naive Bayes classifier (R e1071). The similarity between thyroid and blood repertoires was quantified using the Morisita-Horn index. TCRdb applied fastp at Q25 and MiXCR to the public reads, then kept only in-frame beta chains. Entries that share a CDR3 protein sequence are merged under the most common genes and DNA. These V and J calls rely on TCRdb rather than the paper's analysis. This sample holds 500,000 to 600,000 distinct CDR3 sequences; about half were observed only once. The ten largest make up about 8.3% of the sample.

Study-wide conclusions, independent of this receptor: A model built on a 13 V-J signature distinguished ophthalmopathy from stable hyperthyroidism, reaching roughly 88% sensitivity and 81.08% specificity in cross-validation and 80%/75% in testing. Most expanded thyroid clonotypes (frequency above 0.001) were also found in blood, which suggests that blood repertoires may mirror thyroid immune responses. In validation, the model predicted progression to ophthalmopathy a median of about 6 months before onset, with over 55% sensitivity and 72.22% specificity. No statistical method was used to set the sample size in advance, and investigators knew the group allocation.

A patient counted as having stable Graves' hyperthyroidism if no progression to ophthalmopathy occurred over 18 months of follow-up. Hyperthyroidism patients were newly diagnosed, had a disease duration of under 2 months, and were aged 18 to 65 years. Any patient with an uncontrolled infection, another autoimmune disease, pregnancy or lactation was excluded. Clinical symptoms, serum thyroxine and TRAb, thyroid ultrasound, and orbital computed tomography formed the basis for the diagnoses. Trizol reagent was used to extract total RNA, and RNA quality was then checked on an Agilent 2100 Bioanalyzer. This clonotype was seen ten or more times. Its binding antigen is unknown. It has no much larger one-base neighbor in the sample; base qualities were not kept.

The sample comprised peripheral blood or thyroid tissue (not recorded which). The sequence links TRBV7-9 to TRBJ2-5, with a tentative D gene TRBD1 over 6 matching bases. The TCR was taken from a woman younger than 30 with Graves' hyperthyroidism. The nucleotide sequence reads as follows: TGTGCCAGCAGCCCAAACAGGGTCCCCGAGACCCAGTACTTC. Its amino acids are CASSPNRVPETQYF.